This TCR beta chain was documented in a study of blood T cell repertoires in COVID-19. About the research overall: The United States, Italy and Spain were the sources of the acute and convalescent COVID-19 samples. The analysed material was cDNA or gDNA that came from T cells, B-cell-depleted T cells, or PBMCs.

This table comes from immunoSEQ multiplex PCR, and its TCRdb copy is limited to in-frame clones, with some not included. This sample carries more than 200,000 clones, 88% of them seen once, and the ten largest clones take 0.7%. V lost 5 bases to trimming and J lost 3 bases; unmatched junction nucleotides: 8. CDR3 length: 15 amino acids. Germline assignment: CDR1 SGHTA and CDR2 FQGNSA. This TCR was sampled from a human donor in a cohort sampled during active COVID-19. V and J are TRBV7-2 and TRBJ2-7; 9 bases are a match to TRBD1. Specimen: peripheral blood. CDR3 sequence (DNA): TGTGCCAGCAGCCCACGGACAGGGGTTATCTACGAGCAGTACTTC. Its translation is CASSPRTGVIYEQYF.